This T cell receptor (beta chain) was retrieved from a study of blood T cell repertoires in COVID-19. Study at large: Italy, Spain and the United States were the sources of the convalescent and acute COVID-19 samples. T cells, B-cell-depleted T cells, or PBMCs supplied cDNA or gDNA.

This clone was seen only a few times. Unmatched junction bases numbered 15, after V lost 0 bases and J lost 3 bases. From germline, CDR1 is SGHNT and CDR2 YENEEA. This CDR3 is built from 20 residues. Clones were read by immunoSEQ multiplex PCR, and TCRdb kept only the in-frame ones, dropping some. The sample has about 370,000 clones; 89% are singletons. Material for sequencing was peripheral blood. This sequence originates from a woman in her twenties or thirties with COVID-19, enrolled during active disease. The chain combines TRBV11-3 with TRBJ2-5; 11 nucleotides match TRBD2. The CDR3 DNA reads as TGTGCCAGCAGCTTAGATCTTGGGGGGGTAGCGGGAGGGCCGGAAGAGACCCAGTACTTC. This translates into CASSLDLGGVAGGPEETQYF.